The subject of this entry is one T cell receptor (beta chain). This clonotype has ten or more counts. The antigen this receptor binds is unknown. Base quality data are lacking; no much larger clone is found one base away. For sequencing, an Illumina HiSeq 1500 was employed. TCRdb reran the public reads through fastp at Q25 and MiXCR, keeping productive beta chains. Under each unique CDR3 protein, matching rows form one entry showing the most common genes and DNA. Present in this sample are approximately 130,000 distinct CDR3 sequences, 7.5% to 9% of which were seen just once. The ten largest clonotypes hold about 9.4% of the sample. The data were obtained in a study of T cell repertoires in cytomegalovirus infection (dated by TCRdb to about 2019). Some background on the complete study: Donor HLA type was relevant to the analysis, as public TCR beta signatures indicated carriage of CMV infection together with the matching HLA type. The study at large found these results: In both this cohort and an independent cohort of under 450 donors, the cumulative frequency of public TCR beta family members distinguished carriers of CMV infection plus the relevant HLA type. The ex vivo response was dominated by HLA-C-restricted CMV-specific TCR beta clonotypes, and the single most frequent clonotype in two of eight donors was supplied by these HLA-C-restricted clonotypes.

The CDR3 numbers 14 residues from cysteine through phenylalanine. Left in the record is the CDR3 DNA by itself, 42 bases read in frame from the first base. V loses 5 bases at its end and J loses 6 bases; junction bases beyond the gene matches: 7. The germline V gene (reference sequence) provides CDR1 LNHDA and CDR2 SQIVND. This receptor chain uses TRBV19 and TRBJ2-1; 7 junctional bases match TRBD2. This receptor was obtained from a human donor in good health (CMV status not recorded). Some clones in this sample may be carry-over from other donors' samples. The sequencing sample was made of PBMCs. CDR3 loop: CASSSGGTGNEQFF. The nucleotides read TGTGCCAGTAGTTCCGGGGGGACGGGCAATGAGCAGTTCTTC.